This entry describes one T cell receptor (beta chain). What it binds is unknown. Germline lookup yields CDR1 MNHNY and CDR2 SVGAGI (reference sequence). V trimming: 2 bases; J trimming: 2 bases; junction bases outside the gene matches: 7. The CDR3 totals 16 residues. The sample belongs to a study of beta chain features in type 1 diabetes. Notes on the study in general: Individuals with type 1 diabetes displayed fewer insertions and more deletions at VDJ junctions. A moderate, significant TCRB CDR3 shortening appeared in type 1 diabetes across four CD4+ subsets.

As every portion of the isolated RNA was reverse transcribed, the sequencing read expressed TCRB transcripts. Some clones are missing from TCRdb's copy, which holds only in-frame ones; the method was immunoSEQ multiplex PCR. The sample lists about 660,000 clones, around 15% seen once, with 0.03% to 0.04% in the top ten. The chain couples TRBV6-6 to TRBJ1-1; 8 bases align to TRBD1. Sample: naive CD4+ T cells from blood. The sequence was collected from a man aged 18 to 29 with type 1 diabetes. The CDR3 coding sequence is TGTGCCAGCAGTTACCGTTCGACAGGGGAAAACACTGAAGCTTTCTTT. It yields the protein CASSYRSTGENTEAFF.